This T cell receptor beta chain was sequenced during a study of molecular identifiers for immune sequencing clone quantification. Study-wide findings and caveats: Under 1% of molecules in naive cells, but over 97% of effector molecules, belonged to clones above 20 RNA copies.

In preparing bulk TCR libraries, previously described methods and listed TCR primers were used. TCRdb passed the PCR reads through MiXCR, listing each CDR3 protein once. The sample holds a few hundred thousand distinct CDR3 sequences, less than 30% seen once. Notes on this clonotype: Its antigen is still unknown. A single base separates this from a much larger clone, so it may be a read error.

Material for sequencing was naive CD8+ T cells from blood, with Jurkat cell RNA spiked in. As to subset: FACS-sorted CD8+CD4-CCR7+CD45RA+ naive T cells. The origin of this receptor is a human donor in good health. Some libraries in this study had Jurkat cell RNA spiked in.

The CDR3 sequence: CASSLTEQNTQYF. In nucleotides, the CDR3 is TGTGCCAGCAGCTTAACAGAGCAGAATACGCAGTATTTT. This rearrangement joins TRBV7-6 to TRBJ2-3, with D unclear. Trimming took 2 bases from V and 7 from J, leaving 10 bases between them. This CDR3 comprises 13 residues. From germline, CDR1 is SGHVS and CDR2 FNYEAQ.